This T cell receptor (beta chain) was documented in a study of shared clonotypes between healthy human individuals (dated by TCRdb to 2018 to 2021). At the level of the whole study: Three men and a couple of women, aged 18 to 49 years, made up the cohort. For each donor, CD4 naive and CD4 memory were each run on three plates, CD8 naive on two plates, and CD8 memory on one plate. The study deeply sequenced blood TCR repertoires of about 5 healthy adults to estimate repertoire size and the extent of clonotype sharing between individuals. To increase sequencing depth and limit assay-specific biases, different laboratories used diverse techniques to prepare libraries and sequence TCR repertoires. Each donor's leukapheresis produced roughly between roughly 0.85 and 10 billion PBMCs.

Healthy HIV-negative adults with no recently reported acute infections or vaccinations were included as donors. Only Caucasian adults living in Nashville, Tennessee, USA were represented among the donors. CD4+ T cells were enriched through magnetic negative selection, after which naive cells were positively selected on CD45RA and the remaining negative fraction served as the memory subset. After blood collection by leukapheresis, PBMCs were isolated using Ficoll-Histopaque density gradient centrifugation and then cryopreserved in the vapor phase of liquid nitrogen. Analytical flow cytometry was used to check the purity and quantity of each magnetically sorted T cell population. Genomic DNA was isolated from each sorted fraction and quantified by UV absorbance on a Nanodrop 2000c. General study outcomes and caveats: Pairwise subsampling indicated that sequencing depth was expected to affect the degree of clonotype sharing among donors. Sharing across four donors was observed for approximately 4.6% of naive CD4, 3.5% of naive CD8, about 2.3% of memory CD4, and approximately 0.41% of memory CD8 clonotypes. Clonotypes shared by all four sorted-subset donors showed higher generation probabilities than non-shared clonotypes. Naive subsets generally had larger estimated clonotype richness than memory subsets. Sampling was limited to blood, and TCR repertoires in tissue likely differ from TCR repertoires in blood. Incomplete sequencing was indicated by rarefaction of sorted-subset datasets, despite the large sequencing depth. Because the study included a small number of donors, the genetic and exposure-history diversity represented was limited.

Using the deep immunoSEQ assay, multiplex PCR amplified TCR CDR3 regions from genomic DNA. Extracted genomic DNA from each cell subset was spread evenly across all wells of several immunoSEQ 96-well plates, with each plate serving as a replicate. Each replicate PCR for sorted subsets received roughly 200 ng genomic DNA, equal to tens of thousands of T cell genomes. The purified libraries were quantified using a Qubit 3.0 fluorometer, sized with a Bioanalyzer 2100, and then quantified again using the KAPA Library Quantification kit. Every immunoSEQ 96-well plate was sequenced on a dedicated single-read 150-cycle Illumina NextSeq 550 flow cell. Per the source publication's procedure: Because the immunoSEQ output held only junctional sequences and lacked quality scores, the filtering could not match the filtering applied to full-length reads. To assign V/J genes and CDR3, sequences were annotated using PyIR, a Python wrapper for IgBLAST v1.9, with IMGT germline references. Reads with weak V/J assignments (E-value above 1e-6), missing CDR3, stop codons, out-of-frame junctions, or ambiguous translated residues were removed. A V3J clonotype was defined by an identical inferred V gene, J gene, and CDR3 amino acid sequence. Percentage overlap between repertoires was calculated by dividing the number of shared unique clonotypes by the size of the smaller repertoire. Three approaches were used to assess repertoire richness: RTK rarefaction, the Chao1 estimator, and Recon v2.1 estimates of unobserved clonotypes. For all TCRbeta clonotypes obtained by the gDNA method from a few donors, generation probabilities were computed with OLGA. The table was pulled from immuneACCESS by TCRdb, which kept in-frame rearrangements only. Such tables lose some clones; where checked, under half of the loss comes from unresolved V genes, and the rest has no known cause. The DNA gave D and trimming, while V, J and clone size come from that table. In all, the sample holds about a million clones, and approximately 75% of those were seen once. The top ten hold more than 0.85% of the sample.

Remarks on this clone: What this receptor recognizes is not known. Per-base quality was not reported, and no clone a single base away is much larger than it.

The clonotype originates from a man between 18 and 29 years old in good health. Some clones in this sample may be carry-over from other donors' samples. Sequenced input: memory CD4+ T cells from PBMCs. The cell subset or site tag for this specimen amounts to: CD45RA-negative fraction.

The encoded CDR3 is CASSGTSGSYNEQFF. DNA sequence: TGTGCCAGTAGTGGGACTAGCGGGTCCTACAATGAGCAGTTCTTC. The sequence links TRBV19 to TRBJ2-1, with 12 central nucleotides matching TRBD2. Measured from the cysteine to the phenylalanine, the CDR3 is 15 residues long. This entry keeps only the CDR3 DNA: 45 bases, framed from base 1. CDR1 and CDR2 are read off the germline V gene (reference sequence) as LNHDA and SQIVND. Trimming takes 5 bases off V and 1 base off J; junction bases not matched to a gene: 0.